The 24 T cell receptor beta chains in this list originate from one sample, sequenced in a study of response to subunit inactivated influenza vaccine. TCRdb re-derived calls from the RT-PCR reads in MiXCR, one entry per CDR3 protein. The table has hundreds of thousands of distinct CDR3 sequences, about 20% seen once. This material consisted of PBMCs from blood, taken less than 22 months after vaccination. The source of these receptors is a man between 50 and 75 years old who received an inactivated influenza vaccine.

The rearrangement links TRBV19 to TRBJ2-7, with D possibly being TRBD1 or TRBD2 (5 bases each). Trimming left V 3 bases short and J 0 bases short, with 9 bases between. The CDR3 has 14 amino acids. Germline-derived CDR1 and CDR2 are LNHDA and SQIVND (reference sequence). The CDR3 here is CASSMAGTSYEQYF. The CDR3 DNA follows: TGTGCCAGTAGTATGGCAGGGACCTCCTACGAGCAGTACTTC.

The chain employs TRBV7-8 and TRBJ2-1, with D perhaps TRBD2 (5 bases). Germline V gives CDR1 SGHVS, CDR2 FQNEAQ. The V and J ends lost 0 bases and 6 bases respectively, with 15 bases between them. The CDR3 has 16 amino acids. The CDR3, as DNA: TGTGCCAGCAGCTTAGCGCTTTGGGAGAGGTCCAATGAGCAGTTCTTC. Translated, it gives CASSLALWERSNEQFF.

This clonotype was counted only a few times. J is TRBJ1-3 and V is TRBV28; D is undetermined. Deletions cut 5 bases from V and 0 bases from J, with 8 bases between. Germline V lookup: CDR1 MDHEN, CDR2 SYDVKM. The CDR3 covers 14 residues. DNA of the CDR3: TGTGCCAGCAGTCCTCCCCACTCTGGAAACACCATATATTTT. This encodes CASSPPHSGNTIYF.

This sequence joins TRBV18 and TRBJ2-3; 7 bases match TRBD2. V trimming: 3 bases; J trimming: 0 bases; junction bases outside the gene matches: 6. The CDR3 extends over 16 amino acids. Germline-derived CDR1 and CDR2 are KGHSH and LQKENI. The chain's CDR3 is CASSPPSGTSTDTQYF. DNA of the CDR3: TGTGCCAGCTCACCTCCTAGCGGAACTAGCACAGATACGCAGTATTTT.

This clonotype was seen ten or more times. This chain joins TRBV28 and TRBJ1-3, with a weak D call TRBD1 (5 bases). Trimming removed 3 bases from V and 2 bases from J, with 11 bases in between. The V gene's germline CDR1 is MDHEN and CDR2 SYDVKM. This CDR3 is built from 15 residues. CDR3 amino acids: CASSFGRGTGNTIYF. The CDR3 DNA reads TGTGCCAGCAGTTTTGGGAGGGGAACTGGAAACACCATATATTTT.

This sequence joins TRBV28 and TRBJ2-3; D might be TRBD1 (6 bases). The CDR3 is 16 residues long. The germline gives CDR1 MDHEN, CDR2 SYDVKM. V was trimmed by 3 bases and J by 6 bases, leaving 19 bases between them. The CDR3 loop reads CASSLTLDSLRDTQYF. The CDR3 nucleotides read TGTGCCAGCAGTTTGACCTTGGACAGCCTGCGGGATACGCAGTATTTT. The full variable domain, its missing parts supplied by reference TRBV28 and TRBJ2-3, is DVKVTQSSRYLVKRTGEKVFLECVQDMDHENMFWYRQDPGLGLRLIYFSYDVKMKEKGDIPEGYSVSREKKERFSLILESASTNQTSMYLCASSLTLDSLRDTQYFGPGTRLTVL.

Only a few counts were recorded for this clonotype. This chain uses TRBV5-1 with TRBJ1-5; the match to TRBD1 covers 7 bases. Unmatched junction bases numbered 2, after V lost 5 bases and J lost 0 bases. In germline, CDR1 is SGHRS, CDR2 YFSETQ. The CDR3 spans 14 residues. In DNA form, the CDR3 reads TGCGCCAGCAGTCAGGGGGATAGCAATCAGCCCCAGCATTTT. Amino acid sequence: CASSQGDSNQPQHF.

The chain couples TRBV5-1 to TRBJ1-1, with 10 bases aligning to TRBD1. V lost 0 bases and J lost 6; bases outside the gene matches: 11. The length of the CDR3 is 17 residues. Germline assignment: CDR1 SGHRS and CDR2 YFSETQ. The CDR3 coding sequence is TGCGCCAGCAGCTTGGAAATCCGGGACAGGGGAATTGCTGAAGCTTTCTTT. Amino acids: CASSLEIRDRGIAEAFF.

V and J are TRBV5-1 and TRBJ2-3; 12 positions agree with TRBD2. The length of the CDR3 is 17 residues. The germline V gene encodes CDR1 SGHRS and CDR2 YFSETQ. Losses at the gene ends were 6 bases for V and 5 bases for J; bases not matched to a gene: 13. CDR3 loop: CASTWGLAGSIGDTQYF. In nucleotides, the CDR3 is TGCGCCAGCACCTGGGGACTAGCGGGTTCCATTGGAGATACGCAGTATTTT.

The J gene is TRBJ2-3, the V gene TRBV7-2; the match to TRBD1 covers 7 bases. The CDR3 contains 13 residues. V dropped 6 bases and J dropped 8; count of bases not matched to a gene: 8. The germline CDR1 and CDR2 sequences are SGHTA and FQGNSA. For the CDR3, the DNA is TGTGCCAGCAGACGAGACAGGGTCGGTACGCAGTATTTT. Translating gives CASRRDRVGTQYF.

The chain employs TRBV29-1 and TRBJ2-2; 7 bases align to TRBD2. The CDR3 has 13 residues. V dropped 3 bases and J dropped 6; count of bases not matched to a gene: 4. The germline CDR1 and CDR2 sequences are SQVTM and ANQGSEA. In DNA, the CDR3 is TGCAGCGTTGACCGGGGAGGGGCCGGGGAGCTGTTTTTT. It encodes CSVDRGGAGELFF.

The V and J genes are TRBV12-3 or TRBV12-4 and TRBJ2-1; 7 bases map to TRBD1. The CDR3 consists of 15 residues. With 3 bases clipped from V and 4 bases from J, the junction kept 6 bases outside the gene matches. Here the CDR3 DNA reads TGTGCCAGCAGTTTCGAGCCGGGACAGTACAATGAGCAGTTCTTC. Translating gives CASSFEPGQYNEQFF.

In this sample, this clonotype turned up many times. The rearrangement joins TRBV12-3 or TRBV12-4 to TRBJ2-1; 8 nucleotides align to TRBD2. With V trimmed by 6 bases and J by 1 base, 8 bases remained unmatched. This CDR3 contains 16 residues. The CDR3 loop is CASRPGLVGSYNEQFF. The CDR3 DNA reads TGTGCCAGCAGGCCGGGACTAGTCGGATCCTACAATGAGCAGTTCTTC.

The table lists this clonotype with many counts. The chain has TRBV7-2 and TRBJ1-5, with D tentatively TRBD1 (5 bases). This CDR3 spans 15 amino acids. The germline gives CDR1 SGHTA, CDR2 FQGNSA. V shed 2 bases and J shed 4 bases, with 12 bases lying between them. The CDR3 region has the DNA TGTGCCAGCAGCTTAACAAGCGGGGGAAATCAGCCCCAGCATTTT. Translation gives CASSLTSGGNQPQHF.

This clonotype was counted only a few times. This chain uses TRBV6-5 with TRBJ2-5; D possibly uses TRBD1 or TRBD2 (5 bases each). This CDR3 contains 16 residues. V was clipped by 0 bases and J by 9 bases, with 20 bases between them. Germline V lookup: CDR1 MNHEY, CDR2 SVGAGI. CDR3 sequence (DNA): TGTGCCAGCAGTTACTCCCCGGGGCAAAGCGAACGGGCCCAGTACTTC. Translating gives CASSYSPGQSERAQYF.

J is TRBJ2-7 and V is TRBV28; the D gene is possibly TRBD1 (6 bases). The CDR3 is 15 residues long. Deletions cut 3 bases from V and 3 bases from J, with 15 bases between. Germline V CDR1 and CDR2: MDHEN, SYDVKM. The CDR3 is CASSFGLTGVYEQYF. The CDR3 bases are TGTGCCAGCAGTTTTGGTCTGACAGGAGTCTACGAGCAGTACTTC.

The rearrangement joins TRBV7-2 to TRBJ1-5; D gene ambiguous. CDR3 size: 13 residues. Looked up from germline, CDR1 is SGHTA and CDR2 is FQGNSA. V lost 1 base to trimming and J lost 6 bases, with 7 bases between them. The CDR3: CASSLEESQPQHF. In nucleotides, the CDR3 is TGTGCCAGCAGCTTAGAAGAGAGTCAGCCCCAGCATTTT.

Many counts were recorded for this clonotype. J is TRBJ1-6 and V is TRBV20-1; D ambiguous. CDR3 length: 16 amino acids. The V and J ends lost 0 bases and 8 bases respectively, with 17 bases between them. Per germline, CDR1 DFQATT and CDR2 SNEGSKA (reference sequence). The CDR3 DNA reads as TGCAGTGCTAGAGATCGAGGGAGATCCACAGATTCACCCCTCCACTTT. The encoded protein is CSARDRGRSTDSPLHF.

The chain couples TRBV18 to TRBJ2-3; tentatively, D is TRBD1 (7 bases). Germline V gene sequence: CDR1 KGHSH, CDR2 LQKENI. This CDR3 is 16 amino acids long. Trimming stripped 0 bases from V and 5 bases from J, with 15 bases between. CDR3 bases: TGTGCCAGCTCACCACCGGCCAGGGGGGATCAAGATACGCAGTATTTT. Translated, it gives CASSPPARGDQDTQYF.

This clonotype occurred a few times. This rearrangement joins TRBV5-6 to TRBJ1-5; D remains ambiguous. The CDR3 contains 14 residues. The V end lost 3 bases, the J end lost 0 bases, and 7 bases lay between the germline ends. CDR1 is SGHDT, CDR2 YYEEEE, per germline. CDR3 region: CASSSVGSNQPQHF. As DNA, the CDR3 is TGTGCCAGCAGCTCAGTTGGTAGCAATCAGCCCCAGCATTTT.

CDR3: CASSPNPTSGGVEQFF. The DNA for the CDR3 is TGCGCCAGCAGCCCGAACCCGACTAGCGGGGGAGTTGAGCAGTTCTTC. This chain links TRBV5-1 with TRBJ2-1; 12 nucleotides align to TRBD2. With 4 bases clipped from V and 9 bases from J, the junction kept 11 bases outside the gene matches. This CDR3 spans 16 amino acids. Germline V gives CDR1 SGHRS, CDR2 YFSETQ.

This clonotype was seen only a few times. The chain couples TRBV7-2 to TRBJ1-5; D uncertain. Germline V gene lookup returns CDR1 SGHTA and CDR2 FQGNSA. V lost 5 bases to trimming and J lost 6 bases, with 17 bases between them. This CDR3 contains 15 residues. The chain's CDR3 is CASSGGGQTGQPQHF. The CDR3 DNA follows: TGTGCCAGCAGCGGAGGTGGGCAGACGGGTCAGCCCCAGCATTTT. Drawing the rest from reference TRBV7-2 and TRBJ1-5, the complete variable domain is GAGVSQSPSNKVTEKGKDVELRCDPISGHTALYWYRQSLGQGLEFLIYFQGNSAPDKSGLPSDRFSAERTGGSVSTLTIQRTQQEDSAVYLCASSGGGQTGQPQHFGDGTRLSIL.

The J gene is TRBJ2-3, the V gene TRBV6-1; D might be TRBD1 (7 bases). Germline V lookup: CDR1 MNHNS, CDR2 SASEGT. Trimming removed 6 bases at V and 9 bases at J, with 22 bases between. The CDR3 spans 15 residues. DNA for the CDR3: TGTGCCAGCAGCGCTGCACAGGGGACACGGGAGACGCAGTATTTT. As protein: CASSAAQGTRETQYF.

This clonotype was counted between two and nine times. The chain employs TRBV7-9 and TRBJ2-1; 7 positions agree with TRBD2. J gave up 7 bases and V 5 bases, and 11 bases lay outside the gene matches. The CDR3 extends over 15 amino acids. The germline V gene encodes CDR1 SEHNR and CDR2 FQNEAQ (reference sequence). The CDR3 DNA reads TGTGCCAGCAGCCCCCGGGGGGTGGCTGGGAATGAGCAGTTCTTC. This encodes CASSPRGVAGNEQFF.